Shown below are 8 T cell receptor beta chains from a single sample sequenced in a study of blood T cell repertoires in COVID-19. Generated by immunoSEQ multiplex PCR, the TCRdb table keeps only in-frame clones and is missing some. In the table there are about 98,000 clones, 75% to 85% of which are singletons. Sequencing was carried out using peripheral blood. The origin of the receptors is a man between 60 and 75 years old with acute or convalescent COVID-19.

The V call is TRBV27, the J call TRBJ2-7; 7 nucleotides align to TRBD2. Germline V gives CDR1 MNHEY, CDR2 SMNVEV (reference sequence). Losses at the gene ends were 0 bases for V and 4 bases for J; bases not matched to a gene: 6. The CDR3 runs 15 residues. The CDR3: CASSLSHDSGYEQYV. CDR3 nucleotide sequence: TGTGCCAGCAGTTTATCGCATGATAGCGGGTACGAGCAGTACGTC.

This clone has just one count. The chain combines TRBV5-1 with TRBJ2-3, with 9 bases fitting TRBD2. This CDR3 is 16 amino acids long. V lost 0 bases to trimming and J lost 2 bases; unmatched junction nucleotides: 4. Germline CDR1 is SGHRS and CDR2 is YFSETQ. The CDR3 loop reads CASSLGTSAFTDTQYF. The CDR3 DNA is TGCGCCAGCAGCTTGGGGACTAGCGCGTTCACAGATACGCAGTATTTT.

The J gene is TRBJ2-5, the V gene TRBV4-1, with D hard to call. The CDR3 runs 15 residues. Germline V CDR1 and CDR2: MGHRA, YSYEKL. The V and J ends lost 2 bases and 1 base respectively, with 11 bases between them. The CDR3 loop is CASSQFSTFQETQYF. Written as DNA, the CDR3 is TGCGCCAGCAGCCAATTCTCGACTTTCCAAGAGACCCAGTACTTC.

The rearrangement uses TRBV27 and TRBJ1-2; D gene uncertain. Between the trimmed V and J ends, which lost 5 bases and 1 base, there was a span of 8 bases. Germline values: CDR1 MNHEY, CDR2 SMNVEV (reference sequence). The CDR3 covers 13 residues. For the CDR3, the DNA is TGTGCCAGCAGTGGAGGTATTAACTATGGCTACACCTTC. Amino acids: CASSGGINYGYTF.

The CDR3 reads CASSLTDLRGNEKLFF. The CDR3 DNA reads TGTGCCAGCAGCTTAACCGACCTAAGGGGTAATGAAAAACTGTTTTTT. The chain links TRBV7-9 to TRBJ1-4, with a tentative D call TRBD1 (5 bases). CDR1 and CDR2 from the germline V gene are SEHNR and FQNEAQ (reference sequence). The CDR3 is 16 amino acids. The ends were cut back, 2 bases at V and 4 bases at J, with 14 bases in the middle.

Written as DNA, the CDR3 is TGCGCCAGCAGCCAAGCCCCGGCAGGGGGCCCGAACACTGAAGCTTTCTTT. This encodes CASSQAPAGGPNTEAFF. The rearrangement links TRBV4-3 to TRBJ1-1; 8 nucleotides line up with TRBD1. Germline V gene sequence: CDR1 LGHNA, CDR2 YSLEER. After removal of 1 base from V and 1 base from J, the junction contained 8 bases not matched to a gene. The CDR3 is 17 residues long.

This clone was picked up one time. The V and J genes are TRBV5-6 and TRBJ1-5, with TRBD1 identical over 8 bases. The CDR3 spans 16 residues. The V gene end was trimmed by 6 bases and the J gene end by 0 bases; junction bases not matched to a gene: 8. CDR1 is SGHDT and CDR2 is YYEEEE in the germline V gene. CDR3 in amino acids: CASTTAGGSSNQPQHF. As DNA, the CDR3 is TGTGCCAGCACTACAGCAGGGGGCTCTAGCAATCAGCCCCAGCATTTT. Filled out from reference TRBV5-6 and TRBJ1-5, the complete variable domain reads DAGVTQSPTHLIKTRGQQVTLRCSPKSGHDTVSWYQQALGQGPQFIFQYYEEEERQRGNFPDRFSGHQFPNYSSELNVNALLLGDSALYLCASTTAGGSSNQPQHFGDGTRLSIL.

This clone is a singleton in its sample. The CDR3 sequence is CASSFSSTFQETQYF. Here the CDR3 DNA reads TGTGCCAGCAGCTTTTCCTCGACTTTCCAAGAGACCCAGTACTTC. The chain recombines TRBV7-2 with TRBJ2-5, with no clear D. Germline V gene lookup returns CDR1 SGHTA and CDR2 FQGNSA. The V end lost 3 bases, the J end lost 1 base, and 12 bases lay between the germline ends. The CDR3 spans 15 residues.